Presented here are 14 T cell receptor beta chains from one specimen sequenced in a study of regulatory T cells in long-lasting Graves disease. Relying on iRepertoire HTBI primers and Arm-PCR of CDR3 regions, the team built TCR beta libraries. One entry per CDR3 protein results from TCRdb running MiXCR on the multiplex PCR reads. The sample lists around 450,000 distinct CDR3 sequences, 15% seen once, with around 15% in the top ten. Time point denoted: newly diagnosed GD, antithyroid drugs for less than 3 months. The TCR library was made from RNA that had been extracted from PBMCs in TRIzol. The sample also formed part of further work on T cells in Graves' hyperthyroidism and ophthalmopathy.

The material was peripheral blood mononuclear cells (PBMCs), obtained at new diagnosis, from a patient treated with antithyroid drugs. The receptors were gathered from a woman aged 25 to 45 with Graves disease.

This clonotype came up many times. V and J are TRBV30 and TRBJ1-1; unclear D gene. Trimming took off 1 base at V and 1 base at J, with 7 bases between the two ends. The CDR3 contains 13 residues. The germline V gene encodes CDR1 GTSNPN and CDR2 SVGIG (reference sequence). DNA for the CDR3: TGTGCCTGGAGTGCACAAGGGAACACTGAAGCTTTCTTT. Protein: CAWSAQGNTEAFF.

This chain uses TRBV4-2 with TRBJ1-2, with D possibly matching TRBD1 (6 bases). Trimming shortened V by 2 bases and J by 0 bases, and 19 bases separated the two germline ends. CDR1 is LGHNA, CDR2 YNFKEQ, per germline. This CDR3 has 18 amino acids. The CDR3: CASSQKGGARKTNYGYTF. CDR3 DNA: TGTGCCAGCAGCCAAAAGGGGGGGGCCAGGAAGACTAACTATGGCTACACCTTC.

A few counts support this clonotype. V gene TRBV6-1 combines with J gene TRBJ1-2, with TRBD1 identical over 7 bases. This CDR3 has 14 amino acids. V was pared by 6 bases and J by 8 bases, with 12 bases of the junction left unmatched. The germline gives CDR1 MNHNS, CDR2 SASEGT. CDR3: CASRETGRGEGYTF. As DNA, the CDR3 is TGTGCCAGCAGGGAGACAGGGAGGGGTGAGGGCTACACCTTC.

This clonotype turned up a few times. One base away lies a much larger clone, so this may be a sequencing read error. The chain employs TRBV6-1 and TRBJ2-1; a possible D gene is TRBD2 (5 bases). In germline, CDR1 is MNHNS, CDR2 SASEGT. The CDR3 consists of 12 residues. CDR3 sequence: CVSSSGMREQFF. The CDR3 bases are TGTGTCAGCAGCTCCGGGATGCGGGAGCAGTTCTTC.

This clonotype was counted ten times or more. J is TRBJ1-1 and V is TRBV9; D unresolved. The ends were cut back, 0 bases at V and 2 bases at J, with 5 bases in the middle. The CDR3 extends over 13 amino acids. Germline values: CDR1 SGDLS, CDR2 YYNGEE. CDR3 nucleotides: TGTGCCAGCAGCGTAGCTGGAAACACTGAAGCTTTCTTT. Its translation is CASSVAGNTEAFF.

This clonotype was seen a handful of times. The CDR3 protein is CASSVSGEGDQPQHF. The CDR3 nucleotides read TGTGCCAGCAGTGTATCAGGGGAAGGTGATCAGCCCCAGCATTTT. This chain joins TRBV6-1 and TRBJ1-5, with D tentatively TRBD1 (6 bases). The CDR3 is 15 residues long. The V end was cut by 4 bases, the J end by 5 bases, with 15 bases between. CDR1 is MNHNS and CDR2 is SASEGT in the germline V gene.

The CDR3 nucleotides read TGCAGTGCTAGTGGTGTTAGCGGGAGGAGTGGGTACGAGCAGTACTTC. It encodes CSASGVSGRSGYEQYF. The genes are TRBV20-1 and TRBJ2-7; 10 bases are a match to TRBD2. Germline V gene lookup returns CDR1 DFQATT and CDR2 SNEGSKA (reference sequence). With V trimmed by 3 bases and J by 4 bases, 12 bases remained unmatched. This CDR3 has 16 residues.

As to this clonotype: At one end the junction does not follow the germline gene, possibly because of a read error. The V and J genes are TRBV18 and TRBJ2-5; D gene uncertain. The CDR3 consists of 12 residues. Per germline, CDR1 KGHSH and CDR2 LQKENI. The CDR3 DNA is TGTGCCAGCTCACCGGTCCAAGAGGCCCAGTACTTC. It encodes CASSPVQEAQYF.

Regarding this clonotype: It may be a read error: a sequence one base away is much more abundant. The chain has TRBV28 and TRBJ2-1; the D is unclear. The length of the CDR3 is 14 residues. The germline CDR1 and CDR2 sequences are MDHEN and SYDVKM. The V end was cut by 6 bases, the J end by 4 bases, with 13 bases between. The CDR3 region has the DNA TGTGCCAGCAGAGCAGCGACTGATTACAATGAGCAGTTCTTC. Its protein product is CASRAATDYNEQFF.

This chain connects TRBV19 to TRBJ1-5, with 10 positions matching TRBD1. The CDR3 runs to 16 residues. The germline gives CDR1 LNHDA, CDR2 SQIVND (reference sequence). The V segment lost 8 bases and the J segment 4 bases; nucleotides outside the gene matches: 11. The CDR3 loop is CASRRHPGQGNQPQHF. The CDR3 nucleotides are TGTGCCAGTCGACGACACCCGGGACAGGGGAATCAGCCCCAGCATTTT. The full variable domain, completed using reference TRBV19 and TRBJ1-5, is DGGITQSPKYLFRKEGQNVTLSCEQNLNHDAMYWYRQDPGQGLRLIYYSQIVNDFQKGDIAEGYSVSREKKESFPLTVTSAQKNPTAFYLCASRRHPGQGNQPQHFGDGTRLSIL.

This clonotype was counted between two and nine times. The rearrangement links TRBV5-4 to TRBJ1-6; 7 bases match TRBD1. This CDR3 has 14 residues. CDR1 and CDR2 (germline): SGHNT, YYREEE (reference sequence). The V gene end was trimmed by 4 bases and the J gene end by 9 bases; junction bases not matched to a gene: 7. The CDR3 protein is CASSPHTGVSPLHF. CDR3 bases: TGTGCCAGCAGCCCTCATACAGGGGTTTCACCCCTCCACTTT.

This clonotype was seen repeatedly, ten times or more. The chain joins TRBV6-1 to TRBJ2-3, with D maybe TRBD2 (6 bases). The CDR3 extends over 15 amino acids. V was pared by 6 bases and J by 0 bases, with 13 bases between. Germline V gives CDR1 MNHNS, CDR2 SASEGT. CDR3 region: CASSLIAASTDTQYF. The CDR3 region has the DNA TGTGCCAGCAGCCTGATAGCGGCTAGCACAGATACGCAGTATTTT.

This clonotype has a count of ten or more. The V gene is TRBV28, the J gene TRBJ2-1, with D unclear. Between the trimmed V and J ends, which lost 1 base and 4 bases, there was a span of 5 bases. The CDR3 runs 13 residues. CDR1 is MDHEN and CDR2 is SYDVKM in the germline V gene. CDR3 amino acids: CASSLSLYNEQFF. The CDR3 bases are TGTGCCAGCAGTTTATCTTTGTACAATGAGCAGTTCTTC.

This clonotype was seen only once. This chain uses TRBV19 with TRBJ1-2, with D tentatively TRBD1 (6 bases). The V and J ends lost 3 bases and 4 bases respectively, with 12 bases between them. The CDR3 totals 14 residues. Looked up from germline, CDR1 is LNHDA and CDR2 is SQIVND (reference sequence). As DNA, the CDR3 is TGTGCCAGTAGTATTTCGGACAGTTTCTATGGCTACACCTTC. As protein: CASSISDSFYGYTF.